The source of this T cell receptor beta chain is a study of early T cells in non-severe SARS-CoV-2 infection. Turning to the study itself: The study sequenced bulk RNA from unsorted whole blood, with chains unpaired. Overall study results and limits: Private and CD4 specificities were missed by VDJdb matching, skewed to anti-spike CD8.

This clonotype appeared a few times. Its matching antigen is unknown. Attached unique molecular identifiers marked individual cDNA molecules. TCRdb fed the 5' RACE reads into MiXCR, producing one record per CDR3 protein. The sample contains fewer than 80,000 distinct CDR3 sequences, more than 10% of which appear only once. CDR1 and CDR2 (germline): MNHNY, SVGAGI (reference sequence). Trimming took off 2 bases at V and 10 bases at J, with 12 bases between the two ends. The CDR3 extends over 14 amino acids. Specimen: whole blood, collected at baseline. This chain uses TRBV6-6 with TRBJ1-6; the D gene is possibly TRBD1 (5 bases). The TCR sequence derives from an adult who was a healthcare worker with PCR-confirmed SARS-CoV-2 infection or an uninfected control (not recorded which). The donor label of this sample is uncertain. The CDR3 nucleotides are TGTGCCAGCAGTTACCTCCAGGGAAGCTCACCCCTCCACTTT. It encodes CASSYLQGSSPLHF.